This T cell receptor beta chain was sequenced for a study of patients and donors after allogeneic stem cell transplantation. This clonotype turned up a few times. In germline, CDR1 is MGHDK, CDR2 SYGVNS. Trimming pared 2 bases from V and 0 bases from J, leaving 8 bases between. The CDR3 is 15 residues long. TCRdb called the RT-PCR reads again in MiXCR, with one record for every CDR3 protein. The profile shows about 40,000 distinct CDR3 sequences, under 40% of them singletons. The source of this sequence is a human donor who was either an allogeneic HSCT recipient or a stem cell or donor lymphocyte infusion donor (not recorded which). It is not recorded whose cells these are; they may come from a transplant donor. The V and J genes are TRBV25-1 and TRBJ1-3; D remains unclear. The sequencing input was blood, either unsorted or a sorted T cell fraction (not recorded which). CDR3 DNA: TGTGCCAGCAGTGAACCAGAGAGCTCTGGAAACACCATATATTTT. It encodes CASSEPESSGNTIYF.